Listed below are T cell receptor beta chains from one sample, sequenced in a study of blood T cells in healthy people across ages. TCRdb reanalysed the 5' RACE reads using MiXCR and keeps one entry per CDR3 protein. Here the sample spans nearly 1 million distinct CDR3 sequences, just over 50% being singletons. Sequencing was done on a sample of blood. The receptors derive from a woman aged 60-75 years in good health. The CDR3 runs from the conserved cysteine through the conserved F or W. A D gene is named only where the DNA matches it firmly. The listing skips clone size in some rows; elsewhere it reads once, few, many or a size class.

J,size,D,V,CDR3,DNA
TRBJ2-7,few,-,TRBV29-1,CSVEAGPEQYF,TGCAGCGTTGAAGCGGGGCCCGAGCAGTACTTC
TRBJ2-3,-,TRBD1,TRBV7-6,CASSLGQGLSTGTQYF,TGTGCCAGCAGCTTGGGACAGGGTTTGAGCACAGGTACGCAGTATTTT
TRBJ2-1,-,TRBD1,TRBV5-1,CASSLRQGRSSYNEQFF,TGCGCCAGCAGCTTACGACAGGGAAGGAGCTCCTACAATGAGCAGTTCTTC
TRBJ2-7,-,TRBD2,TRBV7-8,CASSSGTSGHEQYF,TGTGCCAGCAGCTCCGGGACTAGCGGACATGAGCAGTACTTC
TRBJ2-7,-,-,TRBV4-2,CASSHQRPGWEQYF,TGTGCCAGCAGCCACCAGCGCCCTGGGTGGGAGCAGTACTTC
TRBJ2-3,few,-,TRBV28,CASSSPAWDRGTDTQYF,TGTGCCAGCAGTTCACCTGCGTGGGATCGAGGCACAGATACGCAGTATTTT
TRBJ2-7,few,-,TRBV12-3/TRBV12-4,CASSRDFDGEQYF,TGTGCCAGCAGCCGGGATTTTGACGGCGAGCAGTACTTC
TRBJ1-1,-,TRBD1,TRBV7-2,CASSLEGQGSLTFF,TGTGCCAGCAGCTTAGAAGGACAGGGCTCGTTAACTTTCTTT
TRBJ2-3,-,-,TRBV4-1,CASSQDLGRGTDTQYF,TGCGCCAGCAGCCAAGATCTTGGGCGGGGCACAGATACGCAGTATTTT
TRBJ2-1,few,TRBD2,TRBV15,CATSRDLSAGGGYEQFF,TGTGCCACCAGCAGAGATCTCTCAGCGGGAGGGGGATATGAGCAGTTCTTC
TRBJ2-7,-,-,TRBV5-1,CASTINRGTNEQYF,TGCGCCAGCACCATTAATCGGGGGACCAACGAGCAGTACTTC
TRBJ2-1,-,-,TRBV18,CASSPSGDAEQFF,TGTGCCAGCTCACCAAGCGGCGACGCAGAGCAGTTCTTC
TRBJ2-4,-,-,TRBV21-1,CASSANIQYF,TGTGCCAGCAGCGCGAACATTCAGTACTTC
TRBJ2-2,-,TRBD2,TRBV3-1,CASSQEYAAGAWTGELFF,TGTGCCAGCAGCCAAGAGTACGCAGCGGGAGCGTGGACCGGGGAGCTGTTTTTT
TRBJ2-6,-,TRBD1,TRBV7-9,CASSLDRVIPGANVLTF,TGTGCCAGCAGTTTGGACAGGGTGATTCCTGGGGCCAACGTCCTGACTTTC
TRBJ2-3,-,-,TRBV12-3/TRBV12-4,CASSLALAGAGTQYF,TGTGCCAGCAGTTTAGCGCTAGCAGGGGCGGGTACGCAGTATTTT
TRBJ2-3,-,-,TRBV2,CASSRTGTSTDTQYF,TGTGCCAGCAGCCGAACCGGGACTAGCACAGATACGCAGTATTTT
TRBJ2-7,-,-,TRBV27,CASSLDFQGSPYEQYF,TGTGCCAGCAGTTTAGACTTCCAGGGGTCCCCCTACGAGCAGTACTTC
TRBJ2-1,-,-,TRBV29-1,CSSVGGGNEQFF,TGCAGCTCTGTAGGTGGAGGGAATGAGCAGTTCTTC
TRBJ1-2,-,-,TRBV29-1,CSVPFMGGYTF,TGCAGCGTCCCCTTCATGGGAGGCTACACCTTC
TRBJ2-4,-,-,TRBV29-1,CSVALGSKNTQYF,TGCAGCGTAGCTTTAGGGTCCAAAAACACTCAGTACTTC
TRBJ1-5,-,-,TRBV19,CASSWVPRERNQPQHF,TGTGCCAGTAGTTGGGTCCCGAGGGAACGCAATCAGCCCCAGCATTTT
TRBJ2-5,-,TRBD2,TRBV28,CASSPWGSGRAETQYF,TGTGCCAGCAGCCCTTGGGGTAGCGGGAGGGCAGAGACCCAGTACTTC
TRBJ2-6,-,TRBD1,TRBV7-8,CASSLTWTGTGANVLTF,TGTGCCAGCAGCTTAACCTGGACAGGGACCGGGGCCAACGTCCTGACTTTC
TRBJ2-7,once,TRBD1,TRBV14,CASSRRLMTGGLSEQYF,TGTGCCAGCAGCCGACGACTGATGACAGGGGGGTTGAGCGAGCAGTACTTC
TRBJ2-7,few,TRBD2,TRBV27,CASSLSPTLAGGSYEQYF,TGTGCCAGCAGTTTATCCCCTACACTAGCGGGAGGCTCCTACGAGCAGTACTTC
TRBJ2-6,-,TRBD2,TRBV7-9,CASSLALAAFSGANVLTF,TGTGCCAGCAGCTTAGCACTAGCGGCATTCTCTGGGGCCAACGTCCTGACTTTC
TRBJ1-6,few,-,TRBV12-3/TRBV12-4,CASSPPGQGRSPLHF,TGTGCCAGCAGTCCCCCCGGGCAGGGACGTTCACCCCTCCACTTT
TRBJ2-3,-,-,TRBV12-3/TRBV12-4,CASSISGTRLVGTTDTQYF,TGTGCCAGCAGTATCTCCGGGACCAGACTAGTGGGAACCACAGATACGCAGTATTTT
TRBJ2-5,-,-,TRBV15,CATNEGWGGAETQYF,TGTGCCACCAACGAGGGCTGGGGAGGCGCCGAGACCCAGTACTTC
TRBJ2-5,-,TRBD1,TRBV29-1,CSVVVPTGQQETQYF,TGCAGCGTTGTAGTTCCGACAGGGCAACAAGAGACCCAGTACTTC
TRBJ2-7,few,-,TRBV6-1,CASTRPGAYEQYF,TGTGCCAGCACCCGACCGGGGGCGTACGAGCAGTACTTC
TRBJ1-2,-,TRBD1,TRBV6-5,CASRDPGQGSGYTF,TGTGCCAGCAGGGATCCGGGACAGGGATCTGGCTACACCTTC
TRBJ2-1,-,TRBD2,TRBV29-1,CSTSGSGSYNEQFF,TGCAGCACAAGCGGGAGTGGGTCCTACAATGAGCAGTTCTTC
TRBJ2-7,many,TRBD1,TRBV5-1,CASMTGTGSYEQYF,TGCGCCAGCATGACCGGGACAGGGTCCTACGAGCAGTACTTC
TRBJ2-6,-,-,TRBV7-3,CASSLLATGANVLTF,TGTGCCAGCAGCTTATTAGCGACTGGGGCCAACGTCCTGACTTTC
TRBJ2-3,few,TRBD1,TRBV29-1,CSVVGQDRGPDTQYF,TGCAGCGTTGTCGGTCAGGACAGGGGCCCAGATACGCAGTATTTT
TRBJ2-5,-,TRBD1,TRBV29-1,CSVEEQGASWETLYF,TGCAGCGTTGAGGAACAGGGGGCCTCCTGGGAGACCCTGTACTTC
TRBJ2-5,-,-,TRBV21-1,CASSKEETSGRETQYF,TGTGCCAGCAGCAAAGAGGAGACTAGCGGTAGAGAGACCCAGTACTTC
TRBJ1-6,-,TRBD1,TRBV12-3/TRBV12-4,CASKTGTGVSPLHF,TGCGCCAGCAAAACCGGGACAGGGGTTTCACCCCTCCACTTT
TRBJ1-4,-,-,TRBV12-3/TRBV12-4,CASSFGRTDNGKLFF,TGTGCCAGCAGTTTTGGGCGGACAGATAATGGAAAACTGTTTTTT
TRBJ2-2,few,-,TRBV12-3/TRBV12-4,CASSWGGELFF,TGTGCCAGCAGTTGGGGCGGGGAGCTGTTTTTT
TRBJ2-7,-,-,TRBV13,CASSSRRHNEQYF,TGTGCCAGCAGCTCCCGCCGGCACAATGAGCAGTACTTC